Listed below are T cell receptor beta chains from one sample, sequenced in a study of blood T cells in healthy people across ages. TCRdb re-derived calls from the 5' RACE reads in MiXCR, one entry per CDR3 protein. The sample carries about 970,000 distinct CDR3 sequences, about 53% recorded once. Sample: blood. The receptors shown here come from a woman aged 55-75 years in good health. CDR3s leave out the opening cysteine and the closing phenylalanine or tryptophan.

j_call v_call cdr3_length cdr3_aa
TRBJ1-1 TRBV15 12 ATSKSRGSPEAF
TRBJ2-2 TRBV2 12 ASFRQGTSGELF
TRBJ2-1 TRBV7-7 13 ASSRGLADYNEQF
NA TRBV12-3/TRBV12-4 11 ASAGAARETQY
NA TRBV7-3 13 ASSSLGGGLETQY
TRBJ1-1 TRBV30 9 AGGVNTEAF
TRBJ1-4 TRBV5-1 13 ASSLGTRANEKLF
NA TRBV5-5 16 ASTAQGPLAGVRGEQY
TRBJ2-1 TRBV11-2 13 ASSLAASGMDEQF
TRBJ2-7 TRBV3-1 12 ASSQELRDTKQY
TRBJ2-4 TRBV7-8 11 ASSTRLAGGQY
TRBJ1-6 TRBV12-3/TRBV12-4 16 ASSNTPLRGFDNSPLH
TRBJ1-4 TRBV3-1 10 ASEGPGEKLF
TRBJ2-7 TRBV28 14 ASSKMGSGRIYEQY
TRBJ2-3 TRBV20-1 13 SAREVGRYSDTQY
TRBJ2-7 TRBV10-3 12 AIRIGAGNYEQY
TRBJ2-4 TRBV6-6 9 ASSPTDIQY
TRBJ2-3 TRBV27 14 ASSLSGTRITDTQY
NA TRBV20-1 13 SATDELRHLYEQY
TRBJ1-4 TRBV9 14 ASSVAREGAHEKLF
TRBJ1-2 TRBV20-1 10 SAKDIRYGYT
TRBJ1-2 TRBV28 12 ASTIQTINYGYT
TRBJ1-5 TRBV28 12 ANSRGLSNQPQH